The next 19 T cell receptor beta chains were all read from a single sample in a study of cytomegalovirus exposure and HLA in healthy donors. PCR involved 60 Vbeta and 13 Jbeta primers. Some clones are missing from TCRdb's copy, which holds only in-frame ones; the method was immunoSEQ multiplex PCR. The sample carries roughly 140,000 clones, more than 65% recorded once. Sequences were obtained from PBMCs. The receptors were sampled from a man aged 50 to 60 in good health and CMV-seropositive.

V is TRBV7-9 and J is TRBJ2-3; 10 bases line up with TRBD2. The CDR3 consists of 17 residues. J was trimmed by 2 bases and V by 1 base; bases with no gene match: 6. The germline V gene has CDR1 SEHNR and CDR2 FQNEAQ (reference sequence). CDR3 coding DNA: TGTGCCAGCAGCTTAGTCCTAGCGGGAGTGCCCACAGATACGCAGTATTTT. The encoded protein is CASSLVLAGVPTDTQYF.

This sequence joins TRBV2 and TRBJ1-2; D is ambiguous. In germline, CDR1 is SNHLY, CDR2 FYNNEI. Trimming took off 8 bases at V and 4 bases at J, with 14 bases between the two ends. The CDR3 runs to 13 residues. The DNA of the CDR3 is TGTGCCAGCCAGTTAGGCGGCTCCTATGGCTACACCTTC. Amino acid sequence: CASQLGGSYGYTF. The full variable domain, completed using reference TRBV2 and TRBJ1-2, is EPEVTQTPSHQVTQMGQEVILRCVPISNHLYFYWYRQILGQKVEFLVSFYNNEISEKSEIFDDQFSVERPDGSNFTLKIRSTKLEDSAMYFCASQLGGSYGYTFGSGTRLTVV.

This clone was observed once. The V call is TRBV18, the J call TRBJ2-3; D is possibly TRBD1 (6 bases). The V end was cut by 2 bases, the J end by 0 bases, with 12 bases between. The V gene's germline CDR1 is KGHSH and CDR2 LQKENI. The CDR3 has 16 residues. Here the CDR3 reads CASSPITRGSTDTQYF. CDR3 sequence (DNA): TGTGCCAGCTCACCAATTACTAGGGGGAGCACAGATACGCAGTATTTT.

The CDR3 DNA reads as TGTGCCAGCAGTGAGGTTTATGGGAGGGGGGTCGGTGAGCAGTTCTTC. Translation: CASSEVYGRGVGEQFF. The chain recombines TRBV6-1 with TRBJ2-1; weak D call: TRBD2 (7 bases). V was pared by 3 bases and J by 9 bases, with 21 bases between. The CDR3 has 16 residues. Per germline, CDR1 MNHNS and CDR2 SASEGT.

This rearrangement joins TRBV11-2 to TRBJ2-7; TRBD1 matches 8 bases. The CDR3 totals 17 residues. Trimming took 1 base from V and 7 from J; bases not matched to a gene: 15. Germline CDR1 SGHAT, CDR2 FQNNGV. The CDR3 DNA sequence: TGTGCCAGCAGCTTAGCAGTTTACAGGGGGGTAGTGAGTGAGCAGTACTTC. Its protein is CASSLAVYRGVVSEQYF.

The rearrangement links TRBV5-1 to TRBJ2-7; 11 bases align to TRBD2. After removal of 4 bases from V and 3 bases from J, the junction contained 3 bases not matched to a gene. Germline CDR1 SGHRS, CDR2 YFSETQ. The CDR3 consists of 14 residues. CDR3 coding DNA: TGCGCCAGCAGCAAGACTAGCGGGATCTACGAGCAGTACTTC. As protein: CASSKTSGIYEQYF.

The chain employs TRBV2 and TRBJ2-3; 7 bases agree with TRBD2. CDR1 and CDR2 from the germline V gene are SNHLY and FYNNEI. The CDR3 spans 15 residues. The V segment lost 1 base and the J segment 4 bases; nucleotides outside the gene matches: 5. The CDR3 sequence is CASSEGGGKADTQYF. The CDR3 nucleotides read TGTGCCAGCAGTGAAGGGGGAGGGAAGGCAGATACGCAGTATTTT.

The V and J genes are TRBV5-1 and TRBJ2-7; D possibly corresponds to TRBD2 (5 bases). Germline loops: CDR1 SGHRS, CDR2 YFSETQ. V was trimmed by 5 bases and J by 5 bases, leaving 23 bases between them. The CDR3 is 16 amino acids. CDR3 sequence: CASSPETGSGPHEQYF. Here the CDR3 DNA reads TGCGCCAGCAGTCCTGAAACGGGGTCCGGGCCACACGAGCAGTACTTC.

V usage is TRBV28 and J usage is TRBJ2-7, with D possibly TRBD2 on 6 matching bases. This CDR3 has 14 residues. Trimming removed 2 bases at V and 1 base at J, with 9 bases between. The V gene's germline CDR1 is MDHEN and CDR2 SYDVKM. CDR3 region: CASSLRAGSYEQYF. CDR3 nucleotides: TGTGCCAGCAGTTTAAGGGCGGGATCCTACGAGCAGTACTTC.

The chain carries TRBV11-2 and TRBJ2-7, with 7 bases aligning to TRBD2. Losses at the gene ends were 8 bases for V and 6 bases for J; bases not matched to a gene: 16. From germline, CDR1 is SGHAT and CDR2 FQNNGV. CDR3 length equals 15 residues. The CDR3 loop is CASGLLATPPLEQYF. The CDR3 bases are TGTGCCAGCGGATTACTAGCGACCCCCCCGCTCGAGCAGTACTTC.

This CDR3 reads CAWTGTQSNQPQHF. The DNA for the CDR3 is TGTGCCTGGACGGGGACACAGAGCAATCAGCCCCAGCATTTT. V gene TRBV30 combines with J gene TRBJ1-5; D is perhaps TRBD1 (6 bases). The germline V and J ends were trimmed by 4 bases and 1 base, with 11 bases remaining between them. In germline, CDR1 is GTSNPN, CDR2 SVGIG (reference sequence). This CDR3 is built from 14 residues.

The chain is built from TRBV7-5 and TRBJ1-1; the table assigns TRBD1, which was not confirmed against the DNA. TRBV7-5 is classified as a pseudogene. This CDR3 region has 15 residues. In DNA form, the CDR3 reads TGTGCCAGAAGCTCTGGACAGGGGGTGAACACTGAAGCTTTCTTT. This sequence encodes CARSSGQGVNTEAFF.

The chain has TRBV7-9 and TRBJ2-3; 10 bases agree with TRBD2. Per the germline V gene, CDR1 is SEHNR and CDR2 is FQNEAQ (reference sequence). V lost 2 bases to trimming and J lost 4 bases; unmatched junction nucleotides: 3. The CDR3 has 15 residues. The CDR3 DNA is TGTGCCAGCAGCTTACCAAGCGGGGGGGCAGATACGCAGTATTTT. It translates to CASSLPSGGADTQYF.

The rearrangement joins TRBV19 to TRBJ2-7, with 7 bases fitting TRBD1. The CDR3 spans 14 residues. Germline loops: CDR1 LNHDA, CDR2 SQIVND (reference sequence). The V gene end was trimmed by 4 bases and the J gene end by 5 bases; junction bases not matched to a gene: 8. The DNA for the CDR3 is TGTGCCAGTAGTACAAGACAGGGATTTGACGAGCAGTACTTC. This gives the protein CASSTRQGFDEQYF.

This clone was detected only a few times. CDR3 nucleotide sequence: TGTGCCATCAGGTCGACTAGCGGGAGGGCTAATGAGCAGTTCTTC. This codes for CAIRSTSGRANEQFF. This rearrangement joins TRBV10-3 to TRBJ2-1, with TRBD2 matching over 14 bases. The CDR3 contains 15 residues. The germline gives CDR1 ENHRY, CDR2 SYGVKD. The V gene end was trimmed by 6 bases and the J gene end by 7 bases; junction bases not matched to a gene: 5.

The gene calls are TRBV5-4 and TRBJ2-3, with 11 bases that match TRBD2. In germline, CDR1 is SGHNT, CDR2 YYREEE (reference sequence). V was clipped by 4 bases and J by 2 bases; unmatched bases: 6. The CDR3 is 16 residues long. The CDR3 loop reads CASSLRLAGNTDTQYF. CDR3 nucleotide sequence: TGTGCCAGCAGCCTTAGACTAGCGGGGAACACAGATACGCAGTATTTT.

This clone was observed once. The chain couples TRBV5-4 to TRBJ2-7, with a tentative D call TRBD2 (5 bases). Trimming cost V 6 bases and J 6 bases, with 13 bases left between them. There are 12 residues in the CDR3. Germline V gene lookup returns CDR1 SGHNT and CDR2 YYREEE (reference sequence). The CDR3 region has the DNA TGTGCCAGCACCGATCACGGGGTCGAGCAGTACTTC. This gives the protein CASTDHGVEQYF.

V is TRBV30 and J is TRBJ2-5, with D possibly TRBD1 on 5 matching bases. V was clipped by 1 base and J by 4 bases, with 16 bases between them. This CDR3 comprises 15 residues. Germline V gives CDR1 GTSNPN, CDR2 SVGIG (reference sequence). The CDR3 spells CAWSEILGRLETQYF. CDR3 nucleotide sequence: TGTGCCTGGAGTGAGATATTGGGGCGACTAGAGACCCAGTACTTC.

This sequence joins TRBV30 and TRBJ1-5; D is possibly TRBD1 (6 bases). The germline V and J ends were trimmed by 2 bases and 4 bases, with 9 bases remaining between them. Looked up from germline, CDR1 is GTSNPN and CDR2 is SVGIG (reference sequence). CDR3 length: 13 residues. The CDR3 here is CAWSNRANQPQHF. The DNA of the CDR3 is TGTGCCTGGAGTAACAGGGCTAATCAGCCCCAGCATTTT.